The 21 T cell receptor beta chains below all came from one sample that was sequenced in a study of graft-versus-host responses after intestinal transplantation. Sequencing used immunoSEQ multiplex PCR; TCRdb keeps in-frame clones, though not all of them. The table includes 15,000 to 20,000 clones, about 38% detected once. The source material was alloreactive CD4+ T cells from a mixed lymphocyte reaction culture, sampled before intestinal transplant. Subset indicated: CFSE-low proliferating T cells sorted from roughly six-day pre-transplant mixed lymphocyte reaction (GvH or HvG direction). The receptors derive from a human patient who received an intestinal transplant.

This clone was counted only a few times. The chain employs TRBV5-1 and TRBJ2-5; tentative D call: TRBD2 (5 bases). This CDR3 contains 13 residues. Per the germline V gene, CDR1 is SGHRS and CDR2 is YFSETQ. The V end was cut by 4 bases, the J end by 5 bases, with 12 bases between. The CDR3 spells CASSAPRGETQYF. The CDR3, as DNA: TGCGCCAGCAGCGCGCCCCGCGGGGAGACCCAGTACTTC. Variable domain in full (rest from reference TRBV5-1 and TRBJ2-5): KAGVTQTPRYLIKTRGQQVTLSCSPISGHRSVSWYQQTPGQGLQFLFEYFSETQRNKGNFPGRFSGRQFSNSRSEMNVSTLELGDSALYLCASSAPRGETQYFGPGTRLLVL.

This chain joins TRBV11-2 and TRBJ1-6; no reliable D call. The CDR3 loop spans 13 amino acids. V lost 1 base and J lost 10, with 8 bases in between. Germline V gene lookup returns CDR1 SGHAT and CDR2 FQNNGV. CDR3 sequence: CASSLVSGSPLHF. The CDR3 DNA follows: TGTGCCAGCAGCTTAGTATCGGGGTCACCCCTCCACTTT.

The chain links TRBV10-2 to TRBJ1-6, with 8 positions matching TRBD1. The J segment lost 9 bases and the V segment lost 2 bases, leaving 3 bases of the junction unmatched. The CDR3 extends over 14 amino acids. CDR1 is WSHSY and CDR2 is SAAADI in the germline V gene. The CDR3 bases are TGCGCCAGCAGTGAGCAGGGGGCAAGTTCACCCCTCCACTTT. As protein: CASSEQGASSPLHF.

The chain is built from TRBV29-1 and TRBJ2-7, with TRBD1 matching over 8 bases. The trim removed 7 bases at V and 2 bases at J, leaving 4 bases unmatched. The CDR3 totals 12 residues. Germline V gene data show CDR1 as SQVTM and CDR2 as ANQGSEA. CDR3 bases: TGCAGCGCCGGGACAGGAACCTACGAGCAGTACTTC. The encoded protein is CSAGTGTYEQYF.

Judged by abundance, this clone is medium-sized (0.01 to 0.1%). The genes are TRBV7-9 and TRBJ1-2, with no clear D. The V and J ends lost 0 bases and 7 bases respectively, with 6 bases between them. CDR1 and CDR2 from the germline V gene are SEHNR and FQNEAQ (reference sequence). CDR3 length: 12 amino acids. CDR3 nucleotides: TGTGCCAGCAGCTTAGCGCTAAGTGGCTACACCTTC. Translated, it gives CASSLALSGYTF.

The genes are TRBV9 and TRBJ2-3; 9 nucleotides agree with TRBD2. V trimming: 4 bases; J trimming: 5 bases; junction bases outside the gene matches: 8. The length of the CDR3 is 15 residues. Germline CDR1 SGDLS, CDR2 YYNGEE. The CDR3 bases are TGTGCCAGCAGCAGGGGACTAGCCTTTCAAGATACGCAGTATTTT. Translating gives CASSRGLAFQDTQYF. Looking up the rest from reference TRBV9 and TRBJ2-3 gives the full variable domain: DSGVTQTPKHLITATGQRVTLRCSPRSGDLSVYWYQQSLDQGLQFLIQYYNGEERAKGNILERFSAQQFPDLHSELNLSSLELGDSALYFCASSRGLAFQDTQYFGPGTRLTVL.

This CDR3 is CATGVARHAEQFF. The DNA of the CDR3 is TGTGCCACCGGCGTGGCTCGACACGCTGAGCAGTTCTTC. This chain links TRBV6-6 with TRBJ2-1; no firm D call. The germline CDR1 and CDR2 sequences are MNHNY and SVGAGI (reference sequence). The length of the CDR3 is 13 residues. Trimming took off 10 bases at V and 9 bases at J, with 19 bases between the two ends.

The chain combines TRBV11-2 with TRBJ2-2; TRBD2 matches 14 bases. With V trimmed by 3 bases and J by 4 bases, 4 bases remained unmatched. CDR3 size: 17 residues. CDR1 and CDR2 from the germline V gene are SGHAT and FQNNGV. The CDR3 DNA is TGTGCCAGCAGCTTCACGACTAGCGGGGGGGCCACCGGGGAGCTGTTTTTT. Protein sequence: CASSFTTSGGATGELFF.

The V call is TRBV19, the J call TRBJ1-2; D unclear. The germline V and J ends were trimmed by 1 base and 3 bases, with 15 bases remaining between them. Germline V CDR1 and CDR2: LNHDA, SQIVND (reference sequence). The CDR3 has 16 amino acids. CDR3 sequence (DNA): TGTGCCAGTAGTATAGGAGTGGGAGACGTGGACTATGGCTACACCTTC. Protein product: CASSIGVGDVDYGYTF.

The V gene is TRBV6-5, the J gene TRBJ1-2, with 7 bases fitting TRBD1. Germline loops: CDR1 MNHEY, CDR2 SVGAGI. Trimming at V came to 5 bases and at J to 6 bases, leaving 6 bases not matched to a gene. This CDR3 region has 13 residues. This CDR3 is CASSRGQTNGYTF. CDR3 DNA: TGTGCCAGCAGTAGGGGACAGACAAATGGCTACACCTTC.

The CDR3 DNA follows: TGTGCCAGCTCACCATTAGGGGGGGCTCGCAATGAGCAGTTCTTC. Translated: CASSPLGGARNEQFF. J is TRBJ2-1 and V is TRBV18, with D tentatively TRBD2 (7 bases). With 2 bases removed from V and 6 bases from J, the gap between germline ends came to 14 bases. Germline loops: CDR1 KGHSH, CDR2 LQKENI. The CDR3 runs to 15 residues.

V usage is TRBV25-1 and J usage is TRBJ1-4; D unresolved. This CDR3 is built from 11 residues. Germline values: CDR1 MGHDK, CDR2 SYGVNS. Trimming cost V 4 bases and J 6 bases, with 3 bases left between them. The CDR3 DNA reads as TGTGCCAGCAGTGGTTATGAAAAACTGTTTTTT. This codes for CASSGYEKLFF.

The chain uses TRBV19 and TRBJ2-5; perhaps TRBD2 as D (6 bases). The ends were cut back, 5 bases at V and 5 bases at J, with 9 bases in the middle. Germline V gene data show CDR1 as LNHDA and CDR2 as SQIVND (reference sequence). CDR3 size: 12 residues. The CDR3 sequence: CASSVRGETQYF. Written as DNA, the CDR3 is TGTGCCAGTAGTGTCCGGGGGGAGACCCAGTACTTC.

The chain has TRBV19 and TRBJ1-2; D remains unclear. The length of the CDR3 is 14 residues. The V end was cut by 4 bases, the J end by 7 bases, with 16 bases between. Germline CDR1 LNHDA, CDR2 SQIVND (reference sequence). CDR3 loop: CASSNERPISGYTF. The CDR3 DNA sequence: TGTGCCAGTAGTAACGAACGTCCGATCTCTGGCTACACCTTC.

The chain couples TRBV10-3 to TRBJ2-3; TRBD2 agrees at 8 bases. CDR3 length equals 15 residues. Losses at the gene ends were 4 bases for V and 2 bases for J; bases not matched to a gene: 5. Germline lookup yields CDR1 ENHRY and CDR2 SYGVKD. In DNA, the CDR3 is TGTGCCATCAGTGGCCGGGGGGGGTACACAGATACGCAGTATTTT. Residues: CAISGRGGYTDTQYF.

This clone is termed medium-sized. The J gene is TRBJ1-6, the V gene TRBV10-2; 7 nucleotides align to TRBD1. The germline V gene encodes CDR1 WSHSY and CDR2 SAAADI. Losses at the gene ends were 2 bases for V and 9 bases for J; bases not matched to a gene: 4. CDR3 length: 14 residues. CDR3: CASSEAPGGSPLHF. DNA of the CDR3: TGCGCCAGCAGTGAGGCCCCAGGGGGTTCACCCCTCCACTTT.

This clone has only a few counts. The V call is TRBV29-1, the J call TRBJ1-1, with no clear D. This CDR3 has 18 amino acids. With 0 bases removed from V and 3 bases from J, the gap between germline ends came to 23 bases. Per germline, CDR1 SQVTM and CDR2 ANQGSEA. CDR3 DNA: TGCAGCGTTGAAGATCGGAAAATGCCACGGGGTAGGGACACTGAAGCTTTCTTT. Its protein is CSVEDRKMPRGRDTEAFF.

This clone was seen a few times. The chain recombines TRBV11-1 with TRBJ2-5; perhaps TRBD2 as D (5 bases). This CDR3 spans 15 amino acids. The germline V gene has CDR1 SGHAT and CDR2 FQDESV (reference sequence). V gave up 5 bases and J gave up 1 base, with 14 bases separating them. CDR3 in DNA: TGTGCCAGCAGCCACTTCGGAGCGGCCCAAGAGACCCAGTACTTC. Translation gives CASSHFGAAQETQYF.

The chain links TRBV5-1 to TRBJ1-2; D uncertain. Trimming took off 4 bases at V and 1 base at J, with 23 bases between the two ends. CDR3 length: 18 amino acids. Germline-derived CDR1 and CDR2 are SGHRS and YFSETQ. DNA for the CDR3: TGCGCCAGCAGCATTAGCCCGGGCGGCAGATTATTTAACTATGGCTACACCTTC. As protein: CASSISPGGRLFNYGYTF. The whole variable domain, filled in from reference TRBV5-1 and TRBJ1-2, reads KAGVTQTPRYLIKTRGQQVTLSCSPISGHRSVSWYQQTPGQGLQFLFEYFSETQRNKGNFPGRFSGRQFSNSRSEMNVSTLELGDSALYLCASSISPGGRLFNYGYTFGSGTRLTVV.

This sequence joins TRBV20-1 and TRBJ1-2, with D unclear. The V and J ends lost 6 bases and 7 bases respectively, with 9 bases between them. Germline V CDR1 and CDR2: DFQATT, SNEGSKA (reference sequence). The CDR3 totals 10 residues. The DNA of the CDR3 is TGCAGTGCCTTAATGAGTGGCTACACCTTC. Amino acids: CSALMSGYTF.

The rearrangement links TRBV6-1 to TRBJ2-3; D is uncertain. Germline V gene sequence: CDR1 MNHNS, CDR2 SASEGT. V gave up 3 bases and J gave up 2 bases, with 15 bases separating them. This CDR3 is built from 16 residues. The CDR3 loop is CASSEGHRLYTDTQYF. The CDR3 region has the DNA TGTGCCAGCAGTGAGGGTCACCGGCTTTACACAGATACGCAGTATTTT.